These 21 T cell receptor beta chains share one sample of origin, sequenced in a study of cytomegalovirus exposure and HLA in healthy donors. This PCR relied on a set of 60 Vbeta primers and 13 Jbeta primers. Profiled with immunoSEQ multiplex PCR; TCRdb holds only in-frame clones, not every one. The sample consists of 180,000 or so clones, more than 75% of them appearing once. The sample consisted of PBMCs. These receptors were collected from a woman younger than 45 in good health and CMV-seropositive.

In this sample, this clone turned up once. This chain joins TRBV5-8 and TRBJ1-5; TRBD1 agrees at 7 bases. Unmatched junction bases numbered 14, after V lost 6 bases and J lost 2 bases. The length of the CDR3 is 17 residues. CDR1 is SGHTS, CDR2 YDEGEE, per germline. The CDR3 protein is CASTLQGLSRGNQPQHF. The CDR3 DNA is TGTGCCAGCACCTTACAGGGGTTGAGTAGGGGCAATCAGCCCCAGCATTTT.

The chain carries TRBV5-6 and TRBJ2-3; 8 nucleotides align to TRBD2. The CDR3 extends over 16 amino acids. Unmatched junction bases numbered 10, after V lost 2 bases and J lost 5 bases. The V gene's germline CDR1 is SGHDT and CDR2 YYEEEE. The CDR3 DNA sequence: TGTGCCAGCAGCTTCGGCACGGGGGGGCCAGAAGATACGCAGTATTTT. Residues: CASSFGTGGPEDTQYF.

V usage is TRBV9 and J usage is TRBJ1-1; D might be TRBD1 (5 bases). This CDR3 comprises 14 residues. Germline CDR1 is SGDLS and CDR2 is YYNGEE. Trimming took off 6 bases at V and 4 bases at J, with 16 bases between the two ends. The chain's CDR3 is CASTAGGLGTEAFF. The CDR3 bases are TGTGCCAGCACGGCGGGGGGTCTGGGCACTGAAGCTTTCTTT.

There are a few counts of this clone. The chain uses TRBV28 and TRBJ2-1; 11 positions agree with TRBD2. With 6 bases clipped from V and 6 bases from J, the junction kept 7 bases outside the gene matches. CDR3 length: 15 amino acids. Germline CDR1 reads MDHEN; CDR2 reads SYDVKM. This CDR3 reads CASRGGLAEGNEQFF. The CDR3 coding sequence is TGTGCCAGCAGGGGGGGACTAGCGGAGGGCAATGAGCAGTTCTTC.

The rearrangement uses TRBV28 and TRBJ2-5, with D possibly TRBD1 on 6 matching bases. Germline V gene lookup returns CDR1 MDHEN and CDR2 SYDVKM. V was shortened by 10 bases and J by 4 bases, with 10 bases between the two germline ends. The CDR3 contains 11 residues. Here the CDR3 DNA reads TGTGCCACTGGGACACTAGAGACCCAGTACTTC. Protein sequence: CATGTLETQYF. The entire variable domain, with the rest obtained from reference TRBV28 and TRBJ2-5, is as follows: DVKVTQSSRYLVKRTGEKVFLECVQDMDHENMFWYRQDPGLGLRLIYFSYDVKMKEKGDIPEGYSVSREKKERFSLILESASTNQTSMYLCATGTLETQYFGPGTRLLVL.

The genes are TRBV12-2 and TRBJ1-2; the table's D call, TRBD1, was not checked against the DNA. TRBV12-2 is designated a pseudogene. The CDR3 totals 17 residues. Written as DNA, the CDR3 is TGTGCAAGTCGCCCCTTGGGACAGGGGTTCTCGGACTATGGCTACACCTTC. As protein: CASRPLGQGFSDYGYTF.

The rearrangement uses TRBV6-4 and TRBJ2-2; 7 bases are a match to TRBD1. Germline trimming cut 5 bases from V and 5 bases from J; bases unmatched to any gene: 5. The CDR3 sequence is 14 residues long. Germline-derived CDR1 and CDR2 are MRHNA and SNTAGT. The CDR3 here is CASSRQGDTGELFF. The CDR3 DNA reads TGTGCCAGCAGTCGACAGGGTGATACCGGGGAGCTGTTTTTT.

A few counts support this clone. The chain carries TRBV4-2 and TRBJ2-1, with TRBD2 matching 10 bases. This CDR3 has 15 residues. The junction had 5 bases not matched to a gene; V was cut back by 0 bases and J by 9 bases. Germline V gives CDR1 LGHNA, CDR2 YNFKEQ. CDR3 nucleotide sequence: TGTGCCAGCAGCCAAGATGTACTAGCGGGGCTTGAGCAGTTCTTC. It translates to CASSQDVLAGLEQFF.

This clone was detected once. The chain employs TRBV7-8 and TRBJ1-3; 7 bases are shared with TRBD1. This CDR3 has 14 residues. V lost 5 bases and J lost 2; bases outside the gene matches: 3. In germline, CDR1 is SGHVS, CDR2 FQNEAQ. The CDR3 DNA reads as TGTGCCAGCAGCCTAACAGGGGCTGGAAACACCATATATTTT. This codes for CASSLTGAGNTIYF.

V usage is TRBV7-2 and J usage is TRBJ1-6; tentative D call: TRBD1 (5 bases). V gave up 5 bases and J gave up 7 bases, with 18 bases separating them. CDR1 and CDR2 (germline): SGHTA, FQGNSA. This CDR3 region has 16 residues. The CDR3: CASSPPGGGRNSPLHF. Here the CDR3 DNA reads TGTGCCAGCAGCCCCCCCGGGGGAGGGCGGAATTCACCCCTCCACTTT.

This sequence joins TRBV4-1 and TRBJ2-7; 11 nucleotides agree with TRBD2. This CDR3 region has 17 residues. Looked up from germline, CDR1 is MGHRA and CDR2 is YSYEKL. The V segment lost 3 bases and the J segment 0 bases; nucleotides outside the gene matches: 7. Written as DNA, the CDR3 is TGCGCCAGCAGCCATGTACTAGCGGGGGCCCTCTCCTACGAGCAGTACTTC. Its protein product is CASSHVLAGALSYEQYF.

With regard to this clone: The junction differs from germline at one of its ends, possibly a read error. The chain combines TRBV18 with TRBJ1-4, with a weak D call TRBD1 (5 bases). The V gene's germline CDR1 is KGHSH and CDR2 LQKENI. CDR3 length equals 16 residues. The CDR3 protein is CASSPTVAAPNENLFF. For the CDR3, the DNA is TGTGCCAGCTCACCGACAGTGGCAGCCCCTAATGAAAACCTGTTTTTT.

This clone was picked up one time. The chain employs TRBV5-1 and TRBJ2-1; 7 bases are shared with TRBD1. There are 16 residues in the CDR3. Germline-derived CDR1 and CDR2 are SGHRS and YFSETQ. Unmatched junction bases numbered 7, after V lost 4 bases and J lost 0 bases. In DNA, the CDR3 is TGCGCCAGCAGCCCAGGGGACAGTAGCTCCTACAATGAGCAGTTCTTC. Translating it yields CASSPGDSSSYNEQFF.

This clone was counted between two and nine times. This sequence joins TRBV7-3 and TRBJ2-6; possible D gene TRBD1, 6 bases. The CDR3 is 16 residues long. Germline CDR1 and CDR2: SGHTA and FQGTGA. Trimming cost V 6 bases and J 3 bases, with 15 bases left between them. CDR3 bases: TGTGCCAGCAGTCAAGGGTGGGGGCTTGGGGCCAACGTCCTGACTTTC. The encoded protein is CASSQGWGLGANVLTF.

This rearrangement joins TRBV11-2 to TRBJ2-1; TRBD1 matches 9 bases. V was pared by 3 bases and J by 3 bases, with 6 bases of the junction left unmatched. CDR1 and CDR2 (germline): SGHAT, FQNNGV. The CDR3 spans 16 residues. The CDR3 nucleotides are TGTGCCAGCAGCTTGCCGGGACAGGGTGACTACAATGAGCAGTTCTTC. It is translated as CASSLPGQGDYNEQFF.

The V and J genes are TRBV28 and TRBJ2-5; D not certain. From germline, CDR1 is MDHEN and CDR2 SYDVKM. With 3 bases removed from V and 6 bases from J, the gap between germline ends came to 14 bases. The CDR3 length is 14 residues. The DNA of the CDR3 is TGTGCCAGCAGTTTCACTCTCTCACTACAGACCCAGTACTTC. Protein sequence: CASSFTLSLQTQYF. Complete variable domain (other parts from reference TRBV28 and TRBJ2-5): DVKVTQSSRYLVKRTGEKVFLECVQDMDHENMFWYRQDPGLGLRLIYFSYDVKMKEKGDIPEGYSVSREKKERFSLILESASTNQTSMYLCASSFTLSLQTQYFGPGTRLLVL.

The chain joins TRBV7-8 to TRBJ2-7; no clear D gene. Trimming shortened V by 5 bases and J by 2 bases, and 13 bases separated the two germline ends. Germline CDR1 and CDR2: SGHVS and FQNEAQ. This CDR3 has 14 amino acids. This CDR3 reads CASSPQSSTYEQYF. The CDR3 DNA sequence: TGTGCCAGCAGCCCACAGTCTTCTACCTACGAGCAGTACTTC.

The chain couples TRBV5-1 to TRBJ1-5, with 8 bases aligning to TRBD1. V was clipped by 0 bases and J by 4 bases; unmatched bases: 3. CDR3 length equals 15 residues. Germline CDR1 and CDR2: SGHRS and YFSETQ. CDR3 DNA: TGCGCCAGCAGCTTGGCTGGACAGGGTAATCAGCCCCAGCATTTT. This encodes CASSLAGQGNQPQHF.

The chain has TRBV12-5 and TRBJ1-5; 8 bases are shared with TRBD1. After removal of 6 bases from V and 3 bases from J, the junction contained 10 bases not matched to a gene. CDR1 and CDR2 from the germline V gene are LGHNT and FRNRAP. The CDR3 runs 16 residues. CDR3 loop: CASGARDRQYNQPQHF. The CDR3 region has the DNA TGTGCTAGTGGGGCCCGGGACAGGCAATACAATCAGCCCCAGCATTTT.

The J gene is TRBJ1-5, the V gene TRBV27; 10 bases line up with TRBD1. Looked up from germline, CDR1 is MNHEY and CDR2 is SMNVEV (reference sequence). This CDR3 is 17 amino acids long. V lost 6 bases to trimming and J lost 1 base; unmatched junction nucleotides: 9. Here the CDR3 reads CASSAGTGEFSNQPQHF. In DNA, the CDR3 is TGTGCCAGCAGCGCCGGGACAGGGGAATTCAGCAATCAGCCCCAGCATTTT.

This clone was seen a handful of times. The rearrangement uses TRBV6-5 and TRBJ2-1; TRBD2 aligns across 14 bases. V shed 5 bases and J 8 bases; nucleotides not matched to a gene: 5. The CDR3 has 15 residues. Looked up from germline, CDR1 is MNHEY and CDR2 is SVGAGI. CDR3 DNA: TGTGCCAGCAGTACCCGACTAGCGGGGGGGCATGAGCAGTTCTTC. The encoded protein is CASSTRLAGGHEQFF.